This T cell receptor beta chain comes out of a study of monozygotic twins with inflammatory bowel disease (dated by TCRdb to between 2018 and 2021). Regarding the study in general: The complete study included approximately 28 monozygotic twin pairs: 19 IBD-discordant Danish pairs and nine German pairs, of which four were IBD-concordant and five were IBD-discordant. Each individual had, on average, about 151 000 unique TCRalpha sequences and 181 000 unique TCRbeta sequences available for analysis. Within discordant pairs, disease-associated traits were sought mainly by comparing IBD patients with their genetically identical healthy co-twins. Paper-wide results and their limitations: Compared with healthy twins, IBD patients shared fewer clonotypes with other individuals, and the difference was most pronounced in patients with signs of disease activity. The analysis was unable to tell apart different T cell subtypes. IBD patients had lower TCRbeta repertoire diversity, measured by the inverse Simpson index, than their healthy co-twins. No single strong signal or clonotype linked to IBD turned up in the results, so the idea that one exists was not supported. Repertoire similarity did not differ between concordant and discordant twins, possibly due to limited statistical power. Because patients were on differing immunosuppressive treatments, the repertoires may have picked up extra background noise and inter-individual variability.

Turning to this clonotype: Its antigen remains undetermined.

CDR1 and CDR2, looked up from the germline V gene, are SGDLS and YYNGEE. The CDR3 covers 16 residues, taking in both the cysteine and the phenylalanine. There is no recorded DNA. From each donor, an approximately 2.4 ml peripheral blood sample was drawn into PAXgene tubes and stored at -80 degrees C. Total RNA was isolated from whole blood with the PAXgene blood miRNA kit on an automated QIAcube, without T cell sorting. Peripheral blood from monozygotic twin pairs concordant or discordant for inflammatory bowel disease was subjected to deep TCRalpha and TCRbeta repertoire profiling with unique molecular barcoding. Smoking habits were recorded for all twin pairs, with individuals classified as current, former or never smokers. The protocol used for the library was 5' RACE. Each TCR library was prepared from about 3.5 ug of total RNA. cDNA was synthesized with SMARTScribe reverse transcriptase in eight separate reactions per sample. During cDNA synthesis, unique molecular identifiers containing a 6-nucleotide sample barcode were introduced by template switching. Amplification of TCRalpha and TCRbeta cDNA involved two nested PCRs of approximately 16 and 10 cycles, and each PCR was followed by bead purification. Before amplification, the cDNA was treated with uracil DNA-glycosylase and purified using the QIAquick PCR purification kit. The second PCR added Illumina TruSeq-compatible adapters along with sample-specific barcodes. TapeStation and Qubit were used to check library quality and concentration, and around 5.3 ng of each library was pooled. The pooled libraries were sequenced with 2 x 100 bp reads and custom sequencing primers on an Illumina HiSeq2500 single-index Rapid Run. For the original study's pipeline: UMI-based consensus assembly with MiGEC version 1.2.6 was used to correct PCR and sequencing errors. V(D)J alignment, clonotype assembly and CDR3 extraction were performed with MiXCR version 2.1.1. Gene usage, clonotype sharing and MAIT/NKT TCR abundance were normalised by analysing the top 1000, 10 000 and 20 000 clonotypes per sample. Diversity was computed as the inverse Simpson index with the vegan R package after downsampling to 27 000 UMIs. Paired Mann-Whitney U tests on discordant twin pairs were used, with Benjamini-Hochberg multiple-testing correction. The reads went through TCRdb reprocessing, and each CDR3 protein sequence gets one entry with no DNA. It is TCRdb's table, rather than the study itself, that gives the V and J calls and clone size. For this sample, the table gives roughly 120,000 distinct CDR3 sequences. Around 11% of the sample belongs to the ten largest clones.

The chain is assembled from TRBV9 and TRBJ2-1; TCRdb outputs TRBD2, but without DNA this stays unchecked. The sequenced sample consisted of blood. The receptor's source is a human donor with ulcerative colitis or Crohn's disease, or a healthy co-twin of an affected twin (not recorded which). CDR3 region: CASSIGREPSYNEQFF. Reference TRBV9 and TRBJ2-1 genes cover what lies past the CDR3, so the full variable domain is DSGVTQTPKHLITATGQRVTLRCSPRSGDLSVYWYQQSLDQGLQFLIQYYNGEERAKGNILERFSAQQFPDLHSELNLSSLELGDSALYFCASSIGREPSYNEQFFGPGTRLTVL.